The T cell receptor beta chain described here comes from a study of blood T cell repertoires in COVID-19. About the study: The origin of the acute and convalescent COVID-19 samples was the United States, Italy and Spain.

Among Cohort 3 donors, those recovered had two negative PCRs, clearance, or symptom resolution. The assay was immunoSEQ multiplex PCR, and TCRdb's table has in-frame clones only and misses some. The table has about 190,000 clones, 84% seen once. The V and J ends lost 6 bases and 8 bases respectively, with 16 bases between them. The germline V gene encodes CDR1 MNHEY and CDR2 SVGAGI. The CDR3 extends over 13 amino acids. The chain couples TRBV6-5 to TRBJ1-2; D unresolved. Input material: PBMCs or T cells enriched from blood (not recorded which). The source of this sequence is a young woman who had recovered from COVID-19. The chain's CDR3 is CASSDLPPRGYTF. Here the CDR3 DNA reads TGTGCCAGCAGCGATCTTCCCCCGCGGGGCTACACCTTC.